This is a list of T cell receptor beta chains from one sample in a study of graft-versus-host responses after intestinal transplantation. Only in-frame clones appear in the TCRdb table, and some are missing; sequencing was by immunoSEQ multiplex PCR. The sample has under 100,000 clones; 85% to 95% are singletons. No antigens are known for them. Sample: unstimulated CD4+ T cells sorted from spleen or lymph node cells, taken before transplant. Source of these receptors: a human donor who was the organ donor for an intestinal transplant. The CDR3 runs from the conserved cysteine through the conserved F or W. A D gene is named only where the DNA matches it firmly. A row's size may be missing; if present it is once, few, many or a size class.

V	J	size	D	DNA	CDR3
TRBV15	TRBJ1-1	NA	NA	TGTGCCACCAGCATCGGGACTTTAGCTTTCTTT	CATSIGTLAFF
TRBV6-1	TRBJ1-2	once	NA	TGTGCCAGCAGTGTGAGCGACAAAATTAGTGGTGGCTACACCTTC	CASSVSDKISGGYTF
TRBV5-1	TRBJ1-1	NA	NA	TGCGCCAGCAGCTCACAGGGAGGAAACACTGAAGCTTTCTTT	CASSSQGGNTEAFF
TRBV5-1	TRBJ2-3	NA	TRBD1	TGCGCCAGCAGCACGGGACAGGCGAGGGTCACAGATACGCAGTATTTT	CASSTGQARVTDTQYF
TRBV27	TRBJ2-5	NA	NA	TGTGCCAGCAGTTTAGGGGGGTGGGAGACCCAGTACTTC	CASSLGGWETQYF
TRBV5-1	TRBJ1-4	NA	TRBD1	TGCGCCAGCAGCACCGGGACAGGGAATGAAAAACTGTTTTTT	CASSTGTGNEKLFF
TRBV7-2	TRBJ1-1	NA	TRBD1	TGTGCCAGCAGCGGCCCGGGACAGGGCCGCACTGAAGCTTTCTTT	CASSGPGQGRTEAFF
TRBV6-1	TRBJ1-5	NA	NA	TGTGCCAGCAGTGACCAGAAAAAAGGAACGGGAGCTTTCAATCAGCCCCAGCATTTT	CASSDQKKGTGAFNQPQHF
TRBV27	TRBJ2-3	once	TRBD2	TGTGCCAGCAGTTCCGTTGGGCGGGGGGCCACAGATACGCAGTATTTT	CASSSVGRGATDTQYF
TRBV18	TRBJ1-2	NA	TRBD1	TGTGCCAGCTCACCTGACAGGGCCAACTATGGCTACACCTTC	CASSPDRANYGYTF
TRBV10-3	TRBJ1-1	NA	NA	TGTGCCATCACGAATCCCGAGACAGTCACTGAAGCTTTCTTT	CAITNPETVTEAFF
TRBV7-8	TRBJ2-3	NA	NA	TGTGCCAGCAGCTTTTTCGGCGGGGGCACAGATACGCAGTATTTT	CASSFFGGGTDTQYF
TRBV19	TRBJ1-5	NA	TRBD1	TGTGCCAGTATGGGGCAGGGGGCGAATCAGCCCCAGCATTTT	CASMGQGANQPQHF
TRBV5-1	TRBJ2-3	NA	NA	TGCGCCAGCAGCTTGGCCGCGGGGCTCCTGGATACGCAGTATTTT	CASSLAAGLLDTQYF
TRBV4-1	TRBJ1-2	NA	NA	TGCGCCAGCAGCCAACCAGCAGGCCCCAGACCGGGAGGCTACACCTTC	CASSQPAGPRPGGYTF
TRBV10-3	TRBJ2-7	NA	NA	TGTGCCATCAGTGAGTCTGGGGGGTGGGGTTACGAGCAGTACTTC	CAISESGGWGYEQYF
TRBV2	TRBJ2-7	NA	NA	TGTGCCAGCAGTCCGTGGGGGGAGTCCTACGAGCAGTACTTC	CASSPWGESYEQYF
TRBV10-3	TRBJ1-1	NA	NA	TGTGCCATCAGTGCAAAGACAGGGAACACTGAAGCTTTCTTT	CAISAKTGNTEAFF
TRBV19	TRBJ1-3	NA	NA	TGTGCCAGTAGATGGGGCCCGACGGACTCTGGAAACACCATATATTTT	CASRWGPTDSGNTIYF
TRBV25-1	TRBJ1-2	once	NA	TGTGCCAGCAGTGACAAAGCTAACTATGGCTACACCTTC	CASSDKANYGYTF
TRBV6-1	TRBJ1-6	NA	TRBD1	TGTGCCAGCAAAGGGACAGGTGATAATTCACCCCTCCACTTT	CASKGTGDNSPLHF
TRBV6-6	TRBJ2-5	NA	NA	TGTGCCAGCAGACCCCGGTACTCCCAAGAGACCCAGTACTTC	CASRPRYSQETQYF
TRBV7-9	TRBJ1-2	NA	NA	TGTGCCAGCAGCTTAGGAGACCTCTTC	CASSLGDLF
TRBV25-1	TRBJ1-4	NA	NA	TGTGCCAGCAGTGAACCCGGGACAACTAATGAAAAACTGTTTTTT	CASSEPGTTNEKLFF
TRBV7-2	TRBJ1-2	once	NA	TGTGCCAGCAGCTCCAGGGAAGGCTACACCTTC	CASSSREGYTF
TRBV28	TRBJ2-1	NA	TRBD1	TGTGCCAGCAGTCCGACAGGGGGCTTACCCGAGCAGTTCTTC	CASSPTGGLPEQFF
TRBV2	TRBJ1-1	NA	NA	TGTGCCAGCAGTCCAAGATCGGAGTACCAGGGCGGGGCAGCTTTCTTT	CASSPRSEYQGGAAFF
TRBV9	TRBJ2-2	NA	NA	TGTGCCAGCAGCGTACAGGCGAACACCGGGGAGCTGTTTTTT	CASSVQANTGELFF
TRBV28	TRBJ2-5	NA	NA	TGTGCCAGCAGTTTTCAGGGGCCGCAAGAGACCCAGTACTTC	CASSFQGPQETQYF
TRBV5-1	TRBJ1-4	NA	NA	TGCGCCAGCAGCTTCTCCGGGGAAAGGGAAAAACTGTTTTTT	CASSFSGEREKLFF
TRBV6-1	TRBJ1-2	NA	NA	TGTGCCAGCAGTGACCCCGGACACAGCTATGGCTACACCTTC	CASSDPGHSYGYTF
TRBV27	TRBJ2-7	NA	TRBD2	TGTGCCAGCAGGACTAGCGGGGGGCCCCCCGGCTCCTACGAGCAGTACTTC	CASRTSGGPPGSYEQYF
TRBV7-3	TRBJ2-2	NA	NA	TGTGCCAGCAGCCCTTTTGGCACCGGGGAGCTGTTTTTT	CASSPFGTGELFF
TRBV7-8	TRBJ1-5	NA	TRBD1	TGTGCCAGCAGCGGGAGACAGGGGAATTGGAATCAGCCCCAGCATTTT	CASSGRQGNWNQPQHF
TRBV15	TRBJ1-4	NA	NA	TGTGCCACCAGCGTGTGGCAACCAAGTGGTGAAAAACTGTTTTTT	CATSVWQPSGEKLFF
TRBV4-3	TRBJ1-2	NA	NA	TGCGCCAGCAGCCAAGATAACAGTGGACTTAACTATGGCTACACCTTC	CASSQDNSGLNYGYTF
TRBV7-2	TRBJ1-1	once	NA	TGTGCCAGCAGCCGCGGGGGGGGTTGGCTTGGAAACACTGAAGCTTTCTTT	CASSRGGGWLGNTEAFF
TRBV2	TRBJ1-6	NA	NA	TGTGCCAGCGGCAGACCAGGTTTTGGTAATTCACCCCTCCACTTT	CASGRPGFGNSPLHF
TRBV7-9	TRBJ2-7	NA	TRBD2	TGTGCCAGCAGCTCGACACTAGCGGGGGGGTCCTACGAGCAGTACTTC	CASSSTLAGGSYEQYF
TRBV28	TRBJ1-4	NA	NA	TGTGCCAGCAGTTTGGGGCCTAGCCAGGAAAAGCTGTTTTTT	CASSLGPSQEKLFF
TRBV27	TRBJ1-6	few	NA	TGTGCCAGCAGTTCCCCGGGCGGTTTCGGCAATTCACCCCTCCACTTT	CASSSPGGFGNSPLHF